This T cell receptor (beta chain) comes out of a study of cytomegalovirus exposure and HLA in healthy donors. Study information: Earlier, 95 million to 130 million unique TCR beta sequences were recovered from around 190 million T cells by an analysis. Study-wide results and limits: High specificity and sensitivity for cytomegalovirus status were reported for the classifier. The study flagged some 170 TCR beta chains as cytomegalovirus-associated.

Use of 60 Vbeta and 13 Jbeta primers characterized the PCR. Some clones are missing from TCRdb's copy, which holds only in-frame ones; the method was immunoSEQ multiplex PCR. This repertoire comprises about 140,000 clones; its ten largest clones make up 2% to 2.5%. With respect to this clone: The antigen remains unidentified.

The clonotype was recovered from a woman between 18 and 30 years old in good health and CMV-seronegative. The sequenced sample consisted of PBMCs.

CDR3 coding DNA: TGCGCCAGCAGCTTGGCTAACAGGGGTACCTACAATGAGCAGTTCTTC. It is translated as CASSLANRGTYNEQFF. V is TRBV5-1 and J is TRBJ2-1; 7 nucleotides line up with TRBD1. CDR1 SGHRS and CDR2 YFSETQ come from the germline V gene. Trimming at V came to 0 bases and at J to 2 bases, leaving 5 bases not matched to a gene. The CDR3 spans 16 residues.